This T cell receptor (beta chain) was observed in a study of metastatic and nonmetastatic thyroid tumors. About the study: Repertoires from malignant and benign thyroid patients were compared across blood and tumor or nodule tissue.

This clone was observed at least ten times. What it binds is unknown. Study-wide findings and caveats: According to reports, the diversity of TCR beta was significantly higher in malignant thyroid tumors than in benign nodules, and this held in both blood and tumor samples.

No patient received treatment before thyroid surgery. Original analysis: In papillary thyroid cancer, a distant-metastasis classifier was built using CDR3 differences across clinicopathological groups. TCRdb re-called clones from the PCR reads using MiXCR. V and J calls and clone size were set by TCRdb, not the authors. The data contain fewer than 55,000 clones, 16% of them singletons. CDR3 length: 14 residues. Germline V gene data show CDR1 as ENHRY and CDR2 as SYGVKD. Unmatched junction bases numbered 8, after V lost 10 bases and J lost 5 bases. The chain couples TRBV10-3 to TRBJ2-2, with 9 bases identical to TRBD2. Source material: blood. The receptor was isolated from a female donor with papillary thyroid cancer or a benign thyroid nodule (not recorded which). Some clones in this sample may be carry-over from other donors' samples. The CDR3 region is CATSGREGTGELFF. The CDR3 DNA is TGTGCCACCTCGGGGCGGGAGGGGACCGGGGAGCTGTTTTTT.